The 9 T cell receptor beta chains listed next were all sequenced from one sample in a study of chemoradiotherapy in HPV16-positive cancers. Clones were sequenced by immunoSEQ multiplex PCR, and TCRdb holds only the in-frame ones, with some missing. This table has tens of thousands of clones, about 93% appearing once. The specimen comprised blood, sampled from a patient who underwent chemoradiotherapy. The receptor source for this set is a human donor with HPV-associated anogenital cancer.

The gene calls are TRBV5-1 and TRBJ2-5, with 10 bases that match TRBD2. J lost 2 bases, V lost 1 base, and 5 bases had no gene match. This CDR3 spans 16 amino acids. Germline V gene lookup returns CDR1 SGHRS and CDR2 YFSETQ. CDR3: CASSLRVAGGQETQYF. The CDR3 DNA follows: TGCGCCAGCAGCTTGAGGGTAGCGGGGGGACAAGAGACCCAGTACTTC.

The V call is TRBV10-3, the J call TRBJ2-7; TRBD1 matches at 9 bases. CDR3 length: 16 amino acids. Trimming cost V 2 bases and J 3 bases; bases outside gene matches: 8. The germline CDR1 and CDR2 sequences are ENHRY and SYGVKD. DNA of the CDR3: TGTGCCATCAGTGAGATTACCGGGACAGGGAACTACGAGCAGTACTTC. This gives the protein CAISEITGTGNYEQYF.

V gene TRBV10-1 combines with J gene TRBJ2-1; 7 bases map to TRBD2. Germline V gene lookup returns CDR1 WNHNN and CDR2 SYGVQD (reference sequence). The V and J ends lost 0 bases and 5 bases, in that order; junction bases with no gene match: 16. CDR3 length: 19 amino acids. The chain's CDR3 is CASSESVQRDAKFDNEQFF. CDR3 sequence (DNA): TGCGCCAGCAGTGAGTCGGTGCAGCGGGACGCCAAATTCGACAATGAGCAGTTCTTC.

The chain couples TRBV9 to TRBJ2-7; weak D call: TRBD1 (6 bases). CDR3 size: 15 residues. V dropped 4 bases and J dropped 3 bases, with 17 bases sitting between them. The germline gives CDR1 SGDLS, CDR2 YYNGEE. This chain's CDR3 is CASSLQGSPFYEQYF. The CDR3 DNA follows: TGTGCCAGCAGCCTGCAGGGGAGCCCATTCTACGAGCAGTACTTC.

The chain recombines TRBV5-4 with TRBJ2-5, with D tentatively TRBD1 (5 bases). The CDR3 runs 14 residues. The V gene's germline CDR1 is SGHNT and CDR2 YYREEE (reference sequence). The V end was cut by 4 bases, the J end by 2 bases, with 12 bases between. The CDR3 protein is CASSRSAGQETQYF. In DNA, the CDR3 is TGTGCCAGCAGCCGCTCCGCAGGGCAAGAGACCCAGTACTTC.

The chain uses TRBV18 and TRBJ1-4; 10 bases align to TRBD1. The CDR3 contains 15 residues. CDR1 KGHSH and CDR2 LQKENI come from the germline V gene. The trim removed 3 bases at V and 8 bases at J, leaving 6 bases unmatched. CDR3 in DNA: TGTGCCAGCTCACCTGGGACAGGGGCGGCGGAAAAACTGTTTTTT. Protein sequence: CASSPGTGAAEKLFF.

This clone was seen just once. The chain recombines TRBV19 with TRBJ1-4; D uncertain. V was shortened by 3 bases and J by 4 bases, with 3 bases between the two germline ends. The germline V gene encodes CDR1 LNHDA and CDR2 SQIVND (reference sequence). The CDR3 extends over 12 amino acids. The CDR3 sequence: CASSISNEKLFF. CDR3 bases: TGTGCCAGTAGTATTAGTAATGAAAAACTGTTTTTT.

The chain uses TRBV6-6 and TRBJ1-4; TRBD1 is a possible D gene (5 bases). CDR1 MNHNY and CDR2 SVGAGI come from the germline V gene (reference sequence). The CDR3 has 14 residues. V was cut by 0 bases and J by 7 bases, with 9 bases left in between. The CDR3 sequence is CASSYSREGEKLFF. In DNA form, the CDR3 reads TGTGCCAGCAGTTACTCCAGGGAGGGTGAAAAACTGTTTTTT.

The chain recombines TRBV7-9 with TRBJ1-1, with a tentative D call TRBD1 (6 bases). Per the germline V gene, CDR1 is SEHNR and CDR2 is FQNEAQ (reference sequence). This CDR3 spans 16 amino acids. Between the trimmed V and J ends, which lost 7 bases and 4 bases, there was a span of 22 bases. The CDR3 protein is CASTWTVGGRGTEAFF. For the CDR3, the DNA is TGTGCCAGCACCTGGACGGTGGGGGGCCGGGGCACTGAAGCTTTCTTT.